This T cell receptor (beta chain) was profiled in a study of neurological immune-mediated disorders. TCRdb re-derived calls from the 5' RACE reads in MiXCR, one entry per CDR3 protein. The sample consists of tens of thousands of distinct CDR3 sequences, approximately 5.1% of them appearing once. CDR1 is SGHRS and CDR2 is YFSETQ in the germline V gene. CDR3 length: 14 amino acids. The V gene lost 3 bases and the J gene lost 2 bases, with 11 bases spanning the gap. This clonotype was detected many times. The sample comprised PBMCs. V and J are TRBV5-1 and TRBJ1-2, with D perhaps matching TRBD1 (5 bases). The TCR sequence derives from a human donor with multiple sclerosis. The donor label of this sample is uncertain. The chain's CDR3 is CASSSQGRNYGYTF. The CDR3 nucleotides are TGCGCCAGCAGCTCCCAGGGACGGAACTATGGCTACACCTTC. Full variable domain (remainder filled in from reference TRBV5-1 and TRBJ1-2): KAGVTQTPRYLIKTRGQQVTLSCSPISGHRSVSWYQQTPGQGLQFLFEYFSETQRNKGNFPGRFSGRQFSNSRSEMNVSTLELGDSALYLCASSSQGRNYGYTFGSGTRLTVV.